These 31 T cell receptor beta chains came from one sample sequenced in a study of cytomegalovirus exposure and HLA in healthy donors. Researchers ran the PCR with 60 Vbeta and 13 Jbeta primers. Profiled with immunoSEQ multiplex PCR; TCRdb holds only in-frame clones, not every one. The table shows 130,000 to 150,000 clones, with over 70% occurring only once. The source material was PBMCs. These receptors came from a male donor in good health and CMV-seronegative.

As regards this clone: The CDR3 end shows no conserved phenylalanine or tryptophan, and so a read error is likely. As DNA, the CDR3 is TGTGCCAGTAGTAGGGACAGGGGAGAAAAACTGTTTTCT. This codes for CASSRDRGEKLFS. The rearrangement links TRBV19 to TRBJ1-4; 10 nucleotides agree with TRBD1. J was trimmed by 8 bases and V by 4 bases; bases with no gene match: 1. In germline, CDR1 is LNHDA, CDR2 SQIVND (reference sequence). The CDR3 runs 13 residues.

As DNA, the CDR3 is TGTGCCAGTAGGACTAGCGCTTACAATGAGCAGTTCTTC. It codes for CASRTSAYNEQFF. This chain uses TRBV19 with TRBJ2-1; 8 bases line up with TRBD2. The CDR3 has 13 residues. Per germline, CDR1 LNHDA and CDR2 SQIVND (reference sequence). V lost 6 bases and J lost 4; bases outside the gene matches: 2.

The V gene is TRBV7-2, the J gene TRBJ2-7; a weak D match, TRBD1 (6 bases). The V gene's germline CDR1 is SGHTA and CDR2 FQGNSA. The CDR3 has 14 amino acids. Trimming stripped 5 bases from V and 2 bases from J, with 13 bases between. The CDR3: CASSRKRTAYEQYF. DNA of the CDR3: TGTGCCAGCAGCCGTAAGCGGACAGCCTACGAGCAGTACTTC.

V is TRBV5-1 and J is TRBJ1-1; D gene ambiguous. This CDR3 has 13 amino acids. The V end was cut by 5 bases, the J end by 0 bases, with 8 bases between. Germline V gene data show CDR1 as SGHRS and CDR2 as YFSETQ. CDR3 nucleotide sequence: TGCGCCAGCAGGCAGAATTTGAACACTGAAGCTTTCTTT. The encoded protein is CASRQNLNTEAFF.

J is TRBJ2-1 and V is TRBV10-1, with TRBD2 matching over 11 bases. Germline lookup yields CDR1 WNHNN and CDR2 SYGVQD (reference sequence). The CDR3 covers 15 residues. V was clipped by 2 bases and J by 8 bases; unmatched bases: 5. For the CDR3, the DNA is TGCGCCAGCAGTGAGACTAGCGGGAGATTTCATGAGCAGTTCTTC. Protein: CASSETSGRFHEQFF.

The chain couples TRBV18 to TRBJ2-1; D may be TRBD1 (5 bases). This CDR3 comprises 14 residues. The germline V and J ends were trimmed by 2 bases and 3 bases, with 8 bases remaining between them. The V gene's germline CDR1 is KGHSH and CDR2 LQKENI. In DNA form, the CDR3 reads TGTGCCAGCTCACCAGTCGACAGCTACAATGAGCAGTTCTTC. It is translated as CASSPVDSYNEQFF.

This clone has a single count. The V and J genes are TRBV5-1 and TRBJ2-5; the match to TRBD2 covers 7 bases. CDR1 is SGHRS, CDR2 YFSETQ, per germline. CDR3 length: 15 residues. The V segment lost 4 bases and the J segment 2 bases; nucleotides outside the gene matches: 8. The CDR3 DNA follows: TGCGCCAGCAGCGCGGGTGGGACTAATCAAGAGACCCAGTACTTC. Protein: CASSAGGTNQETQYF.

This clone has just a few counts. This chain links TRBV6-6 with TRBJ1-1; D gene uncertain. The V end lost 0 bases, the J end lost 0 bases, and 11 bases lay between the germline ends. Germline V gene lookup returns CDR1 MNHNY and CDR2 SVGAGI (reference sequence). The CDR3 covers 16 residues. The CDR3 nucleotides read TGTGCCAGCAGTTACTCCCCAGTATTAATGAACACTGAAGCTTTCTTT. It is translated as CASSYSPVLMNTEAFF.

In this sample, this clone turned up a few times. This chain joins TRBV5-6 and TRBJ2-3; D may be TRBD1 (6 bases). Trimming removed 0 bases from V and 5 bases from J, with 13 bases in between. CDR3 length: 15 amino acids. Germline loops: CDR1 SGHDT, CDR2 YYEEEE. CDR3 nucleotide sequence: TGTGCCAGCAGCTTGGGTCTCAGGGGAAAAGATACGCAGTATTTT. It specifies CASSLGLRGKDTQYF.

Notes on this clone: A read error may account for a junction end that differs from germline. Here the CDR3 DNA reads TGTTCCAGCGGGGCACGGACAGGGGACACCGGGGAGCTGTTTTTT. It is translated as CSSGARTGDTGELFF. V usage is TRBV13 and J usage is TRBJ2-2; 9 positions match TRBD1. Looked up from germline, CDR1 is PRHDT and CDR2 is FYEKMQ (reference sequence). CDR3 length: 15 amino acids.

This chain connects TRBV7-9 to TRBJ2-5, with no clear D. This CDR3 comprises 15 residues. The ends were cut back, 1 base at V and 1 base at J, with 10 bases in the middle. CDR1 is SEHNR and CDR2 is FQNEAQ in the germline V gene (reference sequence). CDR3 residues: CASSLVSGPQETQYF. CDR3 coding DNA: TGTGCCAGCAGCTTAGTTTCAGGCCCCCAAGAGACCCAGTACTTC.

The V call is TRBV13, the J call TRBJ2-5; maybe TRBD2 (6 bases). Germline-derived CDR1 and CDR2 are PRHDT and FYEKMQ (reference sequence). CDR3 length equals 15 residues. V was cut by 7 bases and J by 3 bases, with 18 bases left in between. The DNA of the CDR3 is TGTGCCAGCACTCGGGGAGGATCCTTAAAAGAGACCCAGTACTTC. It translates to CASTRGGSLKETQYF. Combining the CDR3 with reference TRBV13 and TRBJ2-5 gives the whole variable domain AAGVIQSPRHLIKEKRETATLKCYPIPRHDTVYWYQQGPGQDPQFLISFYEKMQSDKGSIPDRFSAQQFSDYHSELNMSSLELGDSALYFCASTRGGSLKETQYFGPGTRLLVL.

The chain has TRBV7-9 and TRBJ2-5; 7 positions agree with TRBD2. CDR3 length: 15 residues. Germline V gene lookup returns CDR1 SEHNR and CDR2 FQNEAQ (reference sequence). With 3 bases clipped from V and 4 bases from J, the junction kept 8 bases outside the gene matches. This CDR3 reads CASSLRREGGETQYF. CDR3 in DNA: TGTGCCAGCAGCTTGCGCAGGGAGGGAGGAGAGACCCAGTACTTC.

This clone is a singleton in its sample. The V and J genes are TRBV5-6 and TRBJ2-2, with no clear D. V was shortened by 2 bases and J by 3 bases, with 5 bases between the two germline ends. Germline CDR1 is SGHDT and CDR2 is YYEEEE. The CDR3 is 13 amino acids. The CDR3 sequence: CASSFSDTGELFF. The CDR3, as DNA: TGTGCCAGCAGCTTCAGCGACACCGGGGAGCTGTTTTTT.

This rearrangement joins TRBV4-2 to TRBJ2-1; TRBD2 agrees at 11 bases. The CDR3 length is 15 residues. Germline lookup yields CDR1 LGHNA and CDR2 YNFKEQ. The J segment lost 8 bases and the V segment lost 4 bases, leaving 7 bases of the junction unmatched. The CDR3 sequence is CASSRGSGGGDEQFF. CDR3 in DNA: TGTGCCAGCAGCCGAGGTAGCGGGGGGGGCGATGAGCAGTTCTTC.

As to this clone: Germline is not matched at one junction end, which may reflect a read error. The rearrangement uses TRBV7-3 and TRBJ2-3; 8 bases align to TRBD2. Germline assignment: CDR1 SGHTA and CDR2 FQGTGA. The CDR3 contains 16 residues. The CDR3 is CSSSRNSGALTDTQYF. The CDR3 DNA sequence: TGTTCCAGCAGCCGGAATAGCGGGGCCCTCACAGATACGCAGTATTTT.

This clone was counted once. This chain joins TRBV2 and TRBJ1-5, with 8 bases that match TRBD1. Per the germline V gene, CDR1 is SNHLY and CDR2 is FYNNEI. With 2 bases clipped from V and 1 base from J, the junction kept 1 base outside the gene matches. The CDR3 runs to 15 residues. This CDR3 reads CASSEQGASNQPQHF. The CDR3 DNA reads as TGTGCCAGCAGTGAACAGGGGGCGAGCAATCAGCCCCAGCATTTT.

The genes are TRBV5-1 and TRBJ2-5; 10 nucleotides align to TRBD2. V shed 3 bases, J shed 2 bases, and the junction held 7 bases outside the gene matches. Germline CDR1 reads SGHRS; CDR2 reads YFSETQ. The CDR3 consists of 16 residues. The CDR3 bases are TGCGCCAGCAGCTCTGGACTAGCGGTACCGCAAGAGACCCAGTACTTC. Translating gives CASSSGLAVPQETQYF.

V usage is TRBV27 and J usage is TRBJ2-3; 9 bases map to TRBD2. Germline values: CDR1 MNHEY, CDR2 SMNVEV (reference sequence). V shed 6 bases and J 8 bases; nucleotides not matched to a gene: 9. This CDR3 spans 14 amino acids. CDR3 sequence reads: CASRIAGAPGTQYF. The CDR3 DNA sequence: TGTGCCAGCAGGATAGCGGGAGCCCCTGGTACGCAGTATTTT.

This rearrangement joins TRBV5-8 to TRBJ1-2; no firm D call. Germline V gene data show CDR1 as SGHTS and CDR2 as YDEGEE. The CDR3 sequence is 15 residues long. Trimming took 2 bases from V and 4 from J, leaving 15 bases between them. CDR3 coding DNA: TGTGCCAGCAGCTTAGGCGCCGGGTTTCTCTATGGCTACACCTTC. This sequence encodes CASSLGAGFLYGYTF.

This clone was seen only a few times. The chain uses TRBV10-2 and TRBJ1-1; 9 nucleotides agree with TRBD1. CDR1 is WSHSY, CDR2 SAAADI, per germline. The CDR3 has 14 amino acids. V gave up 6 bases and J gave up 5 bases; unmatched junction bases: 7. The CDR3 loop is CASRRQGGRTEAFF. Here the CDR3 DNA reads TGCGCCAGCAGAAGACAGGGGGGGAGGACTGAAGCTTTCTTT.

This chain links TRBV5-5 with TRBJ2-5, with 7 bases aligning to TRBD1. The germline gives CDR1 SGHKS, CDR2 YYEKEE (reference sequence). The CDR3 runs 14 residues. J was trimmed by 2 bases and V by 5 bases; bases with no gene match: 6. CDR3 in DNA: TGTGCCAGCAGGACTACAGGGGTTCAAGAGACCCAGTACTTC. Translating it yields CASRTTGVQETQYF.

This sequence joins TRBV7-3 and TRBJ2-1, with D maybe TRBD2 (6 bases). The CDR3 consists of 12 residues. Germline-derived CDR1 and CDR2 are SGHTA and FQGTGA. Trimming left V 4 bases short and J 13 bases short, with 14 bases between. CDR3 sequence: CASSSATGVQFF. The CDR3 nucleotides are TGTGCCAGCAGCTCAGCAACGGGAGTACAGTTCTTC.

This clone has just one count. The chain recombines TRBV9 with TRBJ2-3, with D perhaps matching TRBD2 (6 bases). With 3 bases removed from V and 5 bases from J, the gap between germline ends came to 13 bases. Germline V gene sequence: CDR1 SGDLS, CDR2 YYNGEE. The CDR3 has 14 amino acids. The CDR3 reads CASSAWREVDTQYF. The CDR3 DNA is TGTGCCAGCAGCGCTTGGAGGGAGGTAGATACGCAGTATTTT.

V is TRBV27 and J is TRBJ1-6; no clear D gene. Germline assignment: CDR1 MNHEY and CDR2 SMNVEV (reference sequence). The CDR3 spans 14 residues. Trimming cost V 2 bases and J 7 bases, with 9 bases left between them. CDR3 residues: CASSLVHQNSPLHF. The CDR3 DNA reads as TGTGCCAGCAGTTTAGTACACCAAAATTCACCCCTCCACTTT.

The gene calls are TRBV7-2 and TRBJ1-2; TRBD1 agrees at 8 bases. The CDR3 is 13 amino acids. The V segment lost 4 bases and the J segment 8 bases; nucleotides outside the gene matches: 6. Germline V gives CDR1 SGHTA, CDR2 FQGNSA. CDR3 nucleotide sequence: TGTGCCAGCAGCTATCGACAGGGGAGCGGCTACACCTTC. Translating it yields CASSYRQGSGYTF.

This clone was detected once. CDR3 coding DNA: TGTGCCAGCAGCTCCCTCAGAGCTAGCGGGAGCTCCTACGAGCAGTACTTC. Translation gives CASSSLRASGSSYEQYF. This chain joins TRBV11-2 and TRBJ2-7; 10 positions match TRBD2. The germline V gene encodes CDR1 SGHAT and CDR2 FQNNGV. The CDR3 length is 17 residues. Germline trimming cut 4 bases from V and 0 bases from J; bases unmatched to any gene: 9.

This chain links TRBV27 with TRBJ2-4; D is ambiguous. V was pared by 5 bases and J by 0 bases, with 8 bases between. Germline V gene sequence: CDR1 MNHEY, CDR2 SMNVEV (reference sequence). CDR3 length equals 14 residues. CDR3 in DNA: TGTGCCAGCAGTGCCCAGATAGCCAAAAACATTCAGTACTTC. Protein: CASSAQIAKNIQYF.

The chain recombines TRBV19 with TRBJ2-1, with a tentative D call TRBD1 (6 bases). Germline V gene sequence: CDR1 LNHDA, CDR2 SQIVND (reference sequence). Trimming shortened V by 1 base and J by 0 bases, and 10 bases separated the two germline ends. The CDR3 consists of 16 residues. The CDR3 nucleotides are TGTGCCAGTAGTATAGTACAGGGCTTCTCCTACAATGAGCAGTTCTTC. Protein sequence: CASSIVQGFSYNEQFF.

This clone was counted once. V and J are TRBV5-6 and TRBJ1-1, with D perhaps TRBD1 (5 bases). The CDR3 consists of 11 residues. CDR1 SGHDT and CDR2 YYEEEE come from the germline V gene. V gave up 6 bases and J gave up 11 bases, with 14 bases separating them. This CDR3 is CASINGRGAFF. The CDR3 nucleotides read TGTGCCAGCATCAACGGTCGGGGGGCTTTCTTT.

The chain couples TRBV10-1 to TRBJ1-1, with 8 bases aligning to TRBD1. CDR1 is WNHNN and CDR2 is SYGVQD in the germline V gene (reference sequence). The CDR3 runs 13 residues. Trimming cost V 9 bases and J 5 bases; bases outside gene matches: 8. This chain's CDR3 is CASTRGLGTEAFF. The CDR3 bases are TGCGCCAGTACCAGGGGGCTGGGGACTGAAGCTTTCTTT.